This T cell receptor (beta chain) originates from a study of blood T cell repertoires in COVID-19. At the level of the study: The United States, Italy and Spain were the sources of the acute and convalescent COVID-19 samples. T cells, B-cell-depleted T cells, or PBMCs supplied cDNA or gDNA.

In the study's own analysis: The authors estimated nucleated cell counts from reference gene primer amplification. Generated by immunoSEQ multiplex PCR, the TCRdb table keeps only in-frame clones and is missing some. D and trimming were read from the DNA, whereas the V and J calls and clone size are those reported in that table. The sample includes 50,000 to 65,000 clones, 80% to 90% seen only once; the top ten take around 3.5%. The germline CDR1 and CDR2 sequences are SGHVS and FQNEAQ. The CDR3 is 14 amino acids. Losses at the gene ends were 2 bases for V and 5 bases for J; bases not matched to a gene: 3.

Input material: peripheral blood. The sequence came from a man aged 45-65 years with active COVID-19. The V gene is TRBV7-8, the J gene TRBJ2-1, with 7 bases fitting TRBD2. CDR3: CASSLWGGDNEQFF. CDR3 coding DNA: TGTGCCAGCAGCTTATGGGGGGGGGACAATGAGCAGTTCTTC.